This record concerns one T cell receptor (beta chain) sequence. PCR primers comprised 60 Vbeta and 13 Jbeta primers. Profiling relied on immunoSEQ multiplex PCR, and the TCRdb table lists in-frame clones only, not all of them. The table has fewer than 40,000 clones, roughly four fifths seen once. The data belong to a study of cytomegalovirus exposure and HLA in healthy donors. The source of this sequence is a woman in her thirties or forties in good health and CMV-seronegative. The sequencing input was PBMCs.

This chain's CDR3 is CASSEGTGGTNTEAFF. In DNA, the CDR3 is TGTGCCAGCAGTGAAGGGACAGGGGGTACGAACACTGAAGCTTTCTTT. The rearrangement joins TRBV2 to TRBJ1-1; 10 bases are a match to TRBD1. Germline V gene data show CDR1 as SNHLY and CDR2 as FYNNEI. The CDR3 consists of 16 residues. V was clipped by 1 base and J by 1 base; unmatched bases: 3.